These T cell receptor beta chains were read from a single sample in a study of read filtering for tumor transcriptome and immune sequencing. In TCRdb, the reads were re-called with MiXCR into one record per CDR3 protein. The sample has tens of thousands of distinct CDR3 sequences, approximately 22% seen once. The material sequenced was a population of CD138-negative cells sorted from bone marrow. These receptors were collected from a donor aged 40 or older with multiple myeloma. The CDR3 runs from the conserved cysteine through the conserved F or W. Fields, in order: V gene, clone size, CDR3 protein. The size field is filled for only some rows; it gives once, few, many or a size class.

TRBV5-6	few	CASSSGLAGRRGSYDEQFF
TRBV29-1	many	CSVEGPSYEQYF
TRBV5-1	many	CASSLASGRISVSYEQYF
TRBV20-1	large	CSARDQGQRVSSSYNEQFF
TRBV27	many	CASSLAGWGTNEQFF
TRBV20-1	medium-sized	CSAKPRLAGNSYEQYF
TRBV7-9	many	CASSLGGQGANEQYF
TRBV28	many	CASSLPSGTDTQYF
TRBV2	many	CASSAARDAGYEQYF
TRBV29-1	many	CSVAKGSGIGTGELFF
TRBV4-1	many	CASSQQTVIGQVGRGSYEQYF
TRBV20-1	many	CSARVRGRNTEAFF
TRBV3-1	medium-sized	CASSTRTGSYEQYF
TRBV29-1	.	CNAEGSAYEQYF
TRBV28	many	CASSLGDRLSDWTREKLFF
TRBV28	.	CASSSGLAGVGTDTQYF
TRBV14	many	CASSQDGPSGEQFF
TRBV6-5	many	CASSYSGRAGANVLTF
TRBV29-1	.	CSVRMTSGFPDAQYF
TRBV28	.	CASSLSGKSTDTQYF
TRBV29-1	few	CSVGLARDTDTQYF
TRBV2	many	CASSERGSTDTQYF
TRBV12-3/TRBV12-4	many	CASSLVPENEQFF
TRBV29-1	many	CSVDTGNEQFF
TRBV4-2	many	CASSQERGTDTQYF
TRBV5-1	many	CASSLAGRGIGDTQYF
TRBV6-5	many	CASSSSTFELAGGRNEQFF
TRBV30	many	CAWSKARTQYF
TRBV20-1	many	CSAPRDFFPYEQYF
TRBV9	few	CASGREVPPYEQYF
TRBV3-1	many	CASSRGLAGGSDSGANVLTF
TRBV5-4	.	CASSLARSGYNEQFF
TRBV2	many	CAQTQGARNTGELFF
TRBV29-1	many	CSVDNGIQSDTQYF
TRBV2	many	CASSVYAGTYEQYF
TRBV9	.	CANSLASGRDTQYF
TRBV7-9	many	CASSVGLLRVTDTQYF
TRBV2	many	CASTGFVDTQYF
TRBV2	many	CASSVNNLLGGSYEQYF
TRBV29-1	many	CSVEIGATDTQYF
TRBV5-1	few	CASSLGGADNEQFF
TRBV4-2	.	CASSQEFGPTYEQYF